Listed below are T cell receptor beta chains from one sample, sequenced in a study of long-term antiretroviral therapy in people with HIV. The method was immunoSEQ multiplex PCR; TCRdb's version includes in-frame clones alone and lacks a portion of them. The table lists 15,000 to 20,000 clones, about 81% of them singletons. The sequencing here drew on unsorted PBMCs, taken 0.3 years after starting antiretroviral therapy. These receptors were collected from a man between 18 and 35 years old with HIV. Both conserved end residues are part of each CDR3. Each record gives: CDR3 protein, CDR3 DNA, J gene, V gene, D gene, clone size. The D gene is left open where the match is weak. The size of a clone is reported for some rows only, either as once, few or many, or as a class for expanded clones.

CASSLDRGNTEAFF	TGTGCCAGCAGCTTAGATCGGGGCAACACTGAAGCTTTCTTT	TRBJ1-1	TRBV11-1	-	-
CANTRPGLSGNTIYF	TGTGCCAACACTCGTCCAGGTTTGTCGGGAAACACCATATATTTT	TRBJ1-3	TRBV5-4	-	-
CASTSGMCGNYGYTF	TGTGCCAGCACCTCGGGCATGTGTGGGAACTATGGCTACACCTTC	TRBJ1-2	TRBV21-1	-	-
CASRLQENSPLHF	TGTGCCAGCAGACTACAGGAGAATTCACCCCTCCACTTT	TRBJ1-6	TRBV7-9	-	-
CASKALNSPLHF	TGTGCCAGCAAAGCTCTTAATTCACCCCTCCACTTT	TRBJ1-6	TRBV28	-	once
CASSYLQGAGNTIYF	TGTGCCAGCAGTTACTTACAGGGGGCTGGAAACACCATATATTTT	TRBJ1-3	TRBV6-5	TRBD1	once
CASLTEGDTQYF	TGTGCCAGCCTGACCGAGGGAGATACGCAGTATTTT	TRBJ2-3	TRBV7-9	-	-
CASSFQGVYGYTF	TGTGCCAGCAGTTTTCAGGGGGTCTATGGCTACACCTTC	TRBJ1-2	TRBV28	TRBD1	-
CASSTSGGDYEQYF	TGTGCCAGTAGTACCTCGGGGGGGGACTACGAGCAGTACTTC	TRBJ2-7	TRBV19	TRBD2	-
CASSLGLDYFGDTQYF	TGTGCCAGCAGCTTGGGACTAGACTATTTCGGAGACACGCAGTATTTT	TRBJ2-3	TRBV11-3	TRBD2	-
CASRPGTVYGYTF	TGTGCCAGTAGACCTGGGACAGTCTATGGCTACACCTTC	TRBJ1-2	TRBV19	TRBD1	-
CAWSSRHLYRGTGYTF	TGTGCCTGGAGTTCCCGCCACCTCTATCGGGGGACGGGCTACACCTTC	TRBJ1-2	TRBV30	-	-
CASTQGSANTEAFF	TGTGCCAGCACCCAGGGTTCCGCCAACACTGAAGCTTTCTTT	TRBJ1-1	TRBV6-1	-	-
CASSILPGQPLAKNIQYF	TGTGCCAGCAGCATCTTACCGGGACAGCCACTAGCCAAAAACATTCAGTACTTC	TRBJ2-4	TRBV7-9	TRBD1	-
CASSFFEGGRETQYF	TGTGCCAGCAGCTTCTTCGAGGGGGGCCGAGAGACCCAGTACTTC	TRBJ2-5	TRBV7-8	-	-
CASSLIGTGSTNTEAFF	TGCGCCAGCAGCTTGATTGGGACAGGGTCCACGAACACTGAAGCTTTCTTT	TRBJ1-1	TRBV5-1	TRBD1	-
CSVGSNSGGSYEQYF	TGCAGCGTTGGAAGTAATAGCGGGGGTTCCTACGAGCAGTACTTC	TRBJ2-7	TRBV29-1	TRBD2	-
CASSPGQFNEQFF	TGTGCCAGCAGTCCCGGACAGTTCAATGAGCAGTTCTTC	TRBJ2-1	TRBV28	-	few
CSVEGTGTGSSGYTF	TGCAGCGTTGAGGGTACCGGGACAGGGAGTAGTGGCTACACCTTC	TRBJ1-2	TRBV29-1	TRBD1	-
CASSVTRQTQYF	TGTGCCAGCAGTGTCACCCGACAGACCCAGTACTTC	TRBJ2-5	TRBV5-8	-	-
CASSDVTEISGNTIYF	TGTGCCAGCAGTGATGTGACAGAGATCTCTGGAAACACCATATATTTT	TRBJ1-3	TRBV6-1	-	-
CASSLVPGQGLGNQPQHF	TGTGCCAGCAGCTTAGTCCCGGGACAGGGGTTAGGCAATCAGCCCCAGCATTTT	TRBJ1-5	TRBV7-2	TRBD1	-
CAISDPDGGLASETQYF	TGTGCCATCAGTGACCCGGATGGGGGGCTAGCGAGCGAGACCCAGTACTTC	TRBJ2-5	TRBV10-3	-	-
CASFSLVFGYTF	TGTGCCAGCTTTAGCTTAGTCTTTGGCTACACCTTC	TRBJ1-2	TRBV6-5	-	few
CASSQRTGRNEQFF	TGTGCCAGCAGCCAAAGGACAGGGAGAAATGAGCAGTTCTTC	TRBJ2-1	TRBV4-2	TRBD1	-
CATSVGLAGGDNEQFF	TGTGCCACCAGCGTGGGCCTAGCGGGGGGGGACAATGAGCAGTTCTTC	TRBJ2-1	TRBV15	TRBD2	-
CSFQRSDTQYF	TGCAGCTTCCAGAGATCCGATACGCAGTATTTT	TRBJ2-3	TRBV29-1	-	-
CASSPHNSGGSYNEQFF	TGTGCCAGCAGCCCCCACAATAGCGGGGGGTCCTACAATGAGCAGTTCTTC	TRBJ2-1	TRBV7-3	TRBD2	once
CASSLGGAGATPLHF	TGTGCCAGCAGCTTGGGGGGGGCAGGGGCAACGCCCCTCCACTTT	TRBJ1-6	TRBV5-4	-	-
CASSTYRDTSFYEQYF	TGTGCCAGCAGTACCTACCGGGACACATCCTTCTACGAGCAGTACTTC	TRBJ2-7	TRBV6-6	-	-
CASSGNRGAVAKNIQYF	TGTGCCAGCAGTGGGAACAGGGGAGCGGTCGCCAAAAACATTCAGTACTTC	TRBJ2-4	TRBV2	TRBD1	-
CASSRQNSNQPQHF	TGTGCCAGCAGTAGACAGAATAGCAATCAGCCCCAGCATTTT	TRBJ1-5	TRBV6-6	-	once
CASSLGNSNNEQFF	TGTGCCAGCAGCTTAGGGAACAGCAACAATGAGCAGTTCTTC	TRBJ2-1	TRBV11-2	-	-
CASSQSYTNTEAFF	TGTGCCAGCAGCCAATCGTACACGAACACTGAAGCTTTCTTT	TRBJ1-1	TRBV14	-	-
CASSSTGSYNSPLHF	TGTGCCAGCAGCTCTACAGGCTCCTATAATTCACCCCTCCACTTT	TRBJ1-6	TRBV7-2	-	once
CASTMWGARNTEAFF	TGTGCCAGCACCATGTGGGGGGCGAGGAACACTGAAGCTTTCTTT	TRBJ1-1	TRBV2	-	-
CASTYRQGVEAFF	TGTGCCAGCACCTACAGACAGGGGGTTGAAGCTTTCTTT	TRBJ1-1	TRBV7-9	TRBD1	-
CASSVGQGVYEQYF	TGTGCCAGCAGTGTAGGACAGGGGGTCTACGAGCAGTACTTC	TRBJ2-7	TRBV2	TRBD1	few
CASSLGTEGQYF	TGTGCCAGCAGCTTAGGGACAGAGGGCCAGTACTTC	TRBJ2-5	TRBV7-8	-	-
CASSGSLYTEAFF	TGTGCCAGCAGCGGCAGTCTCTACACTGAAGCTTTCTTT	TRBJ1-1	TRBV7-3	-	-
CASSYGGSYTEAFF	TGTGCCAGCAGTTACGGAGGGTCATACACTGAAGCTTTCTTT	TRBJ1-1	TRBV6-6	-	-
CASSYSEGTDQPQHF	TGTGCCAGCAGTTACAGCGAGGGGACAGATCAGCCCCAGCATTTT	TRBJ1-5	TRBV6-5	TRBD1	-
CATSRARESNQPQHF	TGTGCCACCAGCAGAGCTAGGGAAAGCAATCAGCCCCAGCATTTT	TRBJ1-5	TRBV15	-	-
CASSQDRGQTHNSNQPQHF	TGCGCCAGCAGCCAAGATCGTGGACAGACACATAATAGCAATCAGCCCCAGCATTTT	TRBJ1-5	TRBV4-1	-	-
CASRAANQPQHF	TGTGCCAGCAGGGCGGCAAATCAGCCCCAGCATTTT	TRBJ1-5	TRBV6-1	-	-
CASSPFGAGVRTDTQYF	TGTGCCAGCAGCCCTTTCGGGGCGGGGGTTAGGACAGATACGCAGTATTTT	TRBJ2-3	TRBV7-2	TRBD2	once
CATYTGNQETQYF	TGTGCCACGTACACGGGGAATCAAGAGACCCAGTACTTC	TRBJ2-5	TRBV6-6	-	-
CASSQDPPGTLNQPQHF	TGCGCCAGCAGCCAAGATCCTCCGGGGACGTTAAATCAGCCCCAGCATTTT	TRBJ1-5	TRBV4-1	-	-